This T cell receptor (beta chain) comes out of a study of human T cells and chemical hapten exposure (dated by TCRdb to the early 2020s). About the full investigation: For sensitization, 2% DPC in acetone was applied to an approximately 2 cm by approximately 2 cm area of upper inner arm skin. Throughout the roughly 25-week study period, patients were also given weekly therapeutic DPC doses on the scalp. Patch testing was performed on the upper back with Finn chambers containing 0.01% DPC, and the patch tests were scored after 6 days according to International Contact Dermatitis Research Group standards. The patient cohort, mostly female, included alopecia areata with under or over 50% scalp involvement, alopecia totalis and alopecia universalis. Libraries were pooled for sequencing, and variation in per-sample TCR yields was attributed mainly to small differences in library volumes within the pool. This study followed changes in the peripheral blood TCR repertoire in vivo during primary and secondary sensitization of alopecia patients to the hapten diphenylcyclopropenone (DPC). Patient blood was sampled pre-sensitization (week 0) and at 2, 6 and about 24 weeks after DPC sensitization. About 29 alopecia patients gave blood for TCR sequencing at one to four time points (pre-sensitization, 2, 6 and 24 weeks). Each blood RNA sample was used to sequence both TCR alpha and TCR beta chains.

Results the study describes overall, beyond this receptor: The number of PT1 expanded TCRs positively correlated with patch test score, significant at thresholds 8, 16 and 32 but not 4. Compared with pre-sensitization or healthy control sets, expanded TCRs formed significantly more large CDR3 similarity clusters, which is consistent with antigen-driven responses. Repeated subsampling changed both the strength of the expansion versus patch-test correlation and the threshold at which the correlation became significant. No change with DPC sensitization was found in the number of TCRs above 1 in 1000 frequency, and no evidence of global repertoire structure alterations was found. All patients had alopecia, a presumed autoimmune disease, so their immune response might differ from that of healthy individuals.

As encoded in the germline V gene (reference sequence), CDR1 is SEHNR while CDR2 is FQNEAQ. V is pared back by 5 bases and J by 8 bases, with 17 bases lying between the germline termini. The CDR3 contains 14 residues, cysteine and phenylalanine counted. Of the read, only the CDR3 DNA is kept; its 42 bases are in frame from base 1. The library was made by RACE. Sequencing was performed on a NextSeq 500. Library preparation attached unique molecular identifiers to individual cDNA molecules for quantitative, reproducible TCR counting. The authors processed their data as follows. The median number of TCRs per sample was 85,000 to 100,000, ranging from about 20,000 to 750,000. V, J and CDR3 annotation of the TCR reads was carried out using the Decombinator software suite. Every sample was subsampled to the same number of TCRs (28,000) for the PS versus PT1 abundance plots. TCRs were defined as expanded if absent before sensitization and observed at least eight times at the 2-week time point. The raw public reads went through TCRdb reprocessing: fastp at Q25, MiXCR clone calling, in-frame beta chains kept. Each record represents a unique CDR3 protein, reported with the most common genes and DNA among its rows. For this entry, the V and J calls and clone size follow TCRdb and not the study's own pipeline. The sample records just under 40,000 distinct CDR3 sequences, about an eighth of which are singletons. 2.3% of the sample lies in the top ten.

This clonotype came up many times. Its antigen is currently not known. Per-base quality was not reported, and no clone a single base away is much larger than it. The time point label, read with the paper, signifies: patch test 3, about 24 weeks after DPC sensitization. The sample's treatment or condition, from its label and the paper: therapeutic diphenylcyclopropenone sensitization with weekly scalp DPC. Unfractionated whole blood was collected in Tempus Blood RNA tubes, and total RNA was extracted from that blood. At every patch-test visit, the blood draw took place before the patch test was put on. Patients were eligible if aged 18 to 70, diagnosed with alopecia and judged suitable for DPC therapy, and pregnant patients were excluded.

The V and J segments used are TRBV7-9 and TRBJ2-3, with a tentative D gene TRBD2 over 5 matching bases. The starting material was whole blood, obtained in connection with sensitization to the hapten diphenylcyclopropenone (DPC). This clonotype was obtained from a woman aged 40-49 years with alopecia areata. Some clones in this sample may be carry-over from other donors' samples. The CDR3 reads CASSPNSGPSTQYF. The nucleotide sequence is given as TGTGCCAGCAGCCCCAACAGCGGCCCCAGTACGCAGTATTTT.